The 5 T cell receptor beta chains presented below share a single source sample, sequenced in a study of control samples from healthy donors and cancer patients. TCRdb's copy holds only in-frame clones and misses some; the assay was immunoSEQ multiplex PCR. The sample carries 84,000 or so clones, around 92% recorded once. Sample: blood. The source is a man aged 25 to 40 in good health.

In the case of this clone: Distinct nucleotide sequences in the sample also encode this CDR3. The chain has TRBV28 and TRBJ1-6; 9 positions agree with TRBD1. Germline V CDR1 and CDR2: MDHEN, SYDVKM. CDR3 length: 14 amino acids. Losses at the gene ends were 5 bases for V and 7 bases for J; bases not matched to a gene: 3. The DNA of the CDR3 is TGTGCCAGCAGTAGGGACAGGGCGAATTCACCCCTCCACTTT. This translates into CASSRDRANSPLHF.

This clone was seen only once. The rearrangement uses TRBV19 and TRBJ1-4, with D hard to call. Between the trimmed V and J ends, which lost 3 bases and 0 bases, there was a span of 11 bases. Germline loops: CDR1 LNHDA, CDR2 SQIVND (reference sequence). The CDR3 is made up of 16 amino acids. The CDR3, as DNA: TGTGCCAGTAGTATCGGAACCGTTGCAACTAATGAAAAACTGTTTTTT. Protein product: CASSIGTVATNEKLFF.

The chain links TRBV7-2 to TRBJ2-7; D ambiguous. This CDR3 comprises 14 residues. Germline CDR1 SGHTA, CDR2 FQGNSA. Trimming cost V 5 bases and J 0 bases, with 11 bases left between them. DNA of the CDR3: TGTGCCAGCAGCCCGACTCGGCTCTCCTACGAGCAGTACTTC. Encoded protein: CASSPTRLSYEQYF.

This chain links TRBV18 with TRBJ2-2, with TRBD2 matching 8 bases. V lost 6 bases and J lost 5; bases outside the gene matches: 8. Germline V CDR1 and CDR2: KGHSH, LQKENI. The CDR3 runs to 15 residues. The CDR3 region is CASSPSGRGTGELFF. The CDR3 bases are TGTGCCAGCTCCCCTAGCGGGCGTGGGACCGGGGAGCTGTTTTTT. The complete variable domain, with remaining parts taken from reference TRBV18 and TRBJ2-2, reads NAGVMQNPRHLVRRRGQEARLRCSPMKGHSHVYWYRQLPEEGLKFMVYLQKENIIDESGMPKERFSAEFPKEGPSILRIQQVVRGDSAAYFCASSPSGRGTGELFFGEGSRLTVL.

The chain couples TRBV18 to TRBJ2-3; 8 bases match TRBD1. Germline values: CDR1 KGHSH, CDR2 LQKENI. The length of the CDR3 is 16 residues. Losses at the gene ends were 4 bases for V and 4 bases for J; bases not matched to a gene: 10. CDR3 DNA: TGTGCCAGCTCACGGATTGGGACAGGTGATGCAGATACGCAGTATTTT. It yields the protein CASSRIGTGDADTQYF.